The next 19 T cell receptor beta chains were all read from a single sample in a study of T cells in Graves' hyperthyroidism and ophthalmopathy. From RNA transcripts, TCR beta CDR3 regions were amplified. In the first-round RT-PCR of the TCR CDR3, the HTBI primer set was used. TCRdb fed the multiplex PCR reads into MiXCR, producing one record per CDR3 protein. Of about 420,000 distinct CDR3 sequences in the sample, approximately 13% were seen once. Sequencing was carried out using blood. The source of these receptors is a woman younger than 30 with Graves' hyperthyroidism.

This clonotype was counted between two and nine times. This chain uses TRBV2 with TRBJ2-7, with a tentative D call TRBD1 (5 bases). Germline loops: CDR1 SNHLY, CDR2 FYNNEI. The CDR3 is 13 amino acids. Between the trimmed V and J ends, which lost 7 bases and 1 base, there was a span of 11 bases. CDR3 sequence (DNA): TGTGCCAGCATTGAGCCAGGGTCCTACGAGCAGTACTTC. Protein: CASIEPGSYEQYF.

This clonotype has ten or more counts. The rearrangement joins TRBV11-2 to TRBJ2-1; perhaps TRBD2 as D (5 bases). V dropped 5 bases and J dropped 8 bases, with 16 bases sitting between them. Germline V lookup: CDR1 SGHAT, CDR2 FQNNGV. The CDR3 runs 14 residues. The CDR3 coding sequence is TGTGCCAGCAGCCTACAACGGGGTAGCGATGAGCAGTTCTTC. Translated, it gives CASSLQRGSDEQFF. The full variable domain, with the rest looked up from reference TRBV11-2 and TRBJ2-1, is EAGVAQSPRYKIIEKRQSVAFWCNPISGHATLYWYQQILGQGPKLLIQFQNNGVVDDSQLPKDRFSAERLKGVDSTLKIQPAKLEDSAVYLCASSLQRGSDEQFFGPGTRLTVL.

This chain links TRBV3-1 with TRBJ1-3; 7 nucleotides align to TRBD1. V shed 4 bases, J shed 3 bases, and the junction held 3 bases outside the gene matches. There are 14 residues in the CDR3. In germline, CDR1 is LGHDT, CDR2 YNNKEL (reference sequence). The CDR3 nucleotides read TGTGCCAGCAGCCCAGGGGGAGTTGGAAACACCATATATTTT. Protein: CASSPGGVGNTIYF.

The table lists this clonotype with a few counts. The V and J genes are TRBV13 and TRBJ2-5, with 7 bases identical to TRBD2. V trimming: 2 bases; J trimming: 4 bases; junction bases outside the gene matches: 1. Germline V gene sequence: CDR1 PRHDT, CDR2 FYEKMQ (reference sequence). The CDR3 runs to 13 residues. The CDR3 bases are TGTGCCAGCAGCTTAAGGGAGGGAGAGACCCAGTACTTC. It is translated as CASSLREGETQYF.

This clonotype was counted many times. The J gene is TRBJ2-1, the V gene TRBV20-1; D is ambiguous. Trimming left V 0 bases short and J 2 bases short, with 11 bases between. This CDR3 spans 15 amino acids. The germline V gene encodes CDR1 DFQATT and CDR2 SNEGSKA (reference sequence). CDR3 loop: CSARDNRAPYNEQFF. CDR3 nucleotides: TGCAGTGCTAGAGACAACCGGGCCCCCTACAATGAGCAGTTCTTC.

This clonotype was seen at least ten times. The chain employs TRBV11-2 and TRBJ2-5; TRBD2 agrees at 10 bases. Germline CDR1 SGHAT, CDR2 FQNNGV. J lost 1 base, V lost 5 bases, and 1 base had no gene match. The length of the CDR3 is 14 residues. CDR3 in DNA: TGTGCCAGCAGCCCTAGCGGGGGCCAAGAGACCCAGTACTTC. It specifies CASSPSGGQETQYF.

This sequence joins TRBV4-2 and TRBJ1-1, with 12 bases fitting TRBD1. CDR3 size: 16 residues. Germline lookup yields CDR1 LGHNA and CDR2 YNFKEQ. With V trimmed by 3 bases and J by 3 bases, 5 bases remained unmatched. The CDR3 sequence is CASSQGTGGLYTEAFF. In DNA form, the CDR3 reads TGTGCCAGCAGCCAGGGGACAGGGGGCCTGTACACTGAAGCTTTCTTT.

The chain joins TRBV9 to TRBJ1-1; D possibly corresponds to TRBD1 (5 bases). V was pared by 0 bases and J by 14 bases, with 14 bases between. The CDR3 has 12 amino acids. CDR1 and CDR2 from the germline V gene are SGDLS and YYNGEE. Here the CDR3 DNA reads TGTGCCAGCAGCGTAGGGGCCGGGGGGGTGTTCTTT. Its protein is CASSVGAGGVFF.

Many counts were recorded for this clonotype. This CDR3 reads CASSSPDRAREQFF. The CDR3 bases are TGTGCCAGCAGCTCCCCAGACAGGGCTCGTGAGCAGTTCTTC. This sequence joins TRBV5-5 and TRBJ2-1, with 7 bases matching TRBD1. CDR1 and CDR2 from the germline V gene are SGHKS and YYEKEE (reference sequence). Germline trimming cut 3 bases from V and 9 bases from J; bases unmatched to any gene: 9. CDR3 length equals 14 residues. Filled out from reference TRBV5-5 and TRBJ2-1, the complete variable domain reads DAGVTQSPTHLIKTRGQQVTLRCSPISGHKSVSWYQQVLGQGPQFIFQYYEKEERGRGNFPDRFSARQFPNYSSELNVNALLLGDSALYLCASSSPDRAREQFFGPGTRLTVL.

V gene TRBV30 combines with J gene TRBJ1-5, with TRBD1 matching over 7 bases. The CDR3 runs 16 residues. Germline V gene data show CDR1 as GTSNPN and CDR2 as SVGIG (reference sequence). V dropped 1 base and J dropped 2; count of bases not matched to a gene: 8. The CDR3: CAWSAYRGWGNQPQHF. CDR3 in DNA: TGTGCCTGGAGTGCATACAGGGGATGGGGCAATCAGCCCCAGCATTTT.

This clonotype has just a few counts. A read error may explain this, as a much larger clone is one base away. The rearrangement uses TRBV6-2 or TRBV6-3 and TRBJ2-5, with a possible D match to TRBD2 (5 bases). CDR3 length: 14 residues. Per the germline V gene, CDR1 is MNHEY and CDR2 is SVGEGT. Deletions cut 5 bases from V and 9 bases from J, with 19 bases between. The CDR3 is CASSDGEAEEAQYF. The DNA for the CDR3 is TGTGCCAGCAGTGACGGGGAAGCGGAGGAGGCCCAGTACTTC.

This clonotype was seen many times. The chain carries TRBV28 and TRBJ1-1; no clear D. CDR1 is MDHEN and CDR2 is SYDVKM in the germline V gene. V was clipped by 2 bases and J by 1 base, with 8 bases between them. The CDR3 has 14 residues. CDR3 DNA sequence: TGTGCCAGCAGTTTAGGGCGGAAGAACACTGAAGCTTTCTTT. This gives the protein CASSLGRKNTEAFF.

The CDR3 region is CASSYFGSSYNSPLHF. DNA of the CDR3: TGTGCCAGCAGTTACTTTGGGAGCTCCTATAATTCACCCCTCCACTTT. V gene TRBV6-6 combines with J gene TRBJ1-6; D unclear. Germline CDR1 reads MNHNY; CDR2 reads SVGAGI (reference sequence). Trimming removed 1 base from V and 0 bases from J, with 7 bases in between. The CDR3 has 16 amino acids.

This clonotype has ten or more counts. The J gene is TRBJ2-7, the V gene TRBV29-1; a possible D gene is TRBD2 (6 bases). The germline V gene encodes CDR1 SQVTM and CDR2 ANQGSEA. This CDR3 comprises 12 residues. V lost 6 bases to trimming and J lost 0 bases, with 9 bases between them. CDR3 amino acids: CSVGTASYEQYF. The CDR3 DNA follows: TGCAGCGTGGGGACTGCCTCCTACGAGCAGTACTTC.

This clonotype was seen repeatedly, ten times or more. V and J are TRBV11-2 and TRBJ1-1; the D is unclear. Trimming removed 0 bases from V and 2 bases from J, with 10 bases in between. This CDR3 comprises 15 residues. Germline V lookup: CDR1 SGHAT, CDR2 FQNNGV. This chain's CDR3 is CASSLDPISNTEAFF. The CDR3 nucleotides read TGTGCCAGCAGCTTAGATCCGATTTCAAACACTGAAGCTTTCTTT.

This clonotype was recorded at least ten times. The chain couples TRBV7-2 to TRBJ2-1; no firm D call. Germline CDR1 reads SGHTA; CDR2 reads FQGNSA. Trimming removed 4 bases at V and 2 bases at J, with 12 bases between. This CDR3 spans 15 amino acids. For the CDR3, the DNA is TGTGCCAGCAGCTCGGGCTGGGCCGCCTACAATGAGCAGTTCTTC. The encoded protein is CASSSGWAAYNEQFF.

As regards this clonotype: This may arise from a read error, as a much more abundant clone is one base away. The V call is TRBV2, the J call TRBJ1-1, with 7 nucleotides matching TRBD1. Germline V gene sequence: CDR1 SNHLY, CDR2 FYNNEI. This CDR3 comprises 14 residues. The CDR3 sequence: CDSSYLQGRTEAFF. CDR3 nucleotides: TGTGACAGCAGTTACCTACAGGGGCGCACTGAAGCTTTCTTT.

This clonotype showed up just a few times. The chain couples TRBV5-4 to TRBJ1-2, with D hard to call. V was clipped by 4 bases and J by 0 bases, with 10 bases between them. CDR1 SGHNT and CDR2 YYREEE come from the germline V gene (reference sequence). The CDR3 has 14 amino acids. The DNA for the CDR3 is TGTGCCAGCAGCGCAATAGGACCTAACTATGGCTACACCTTC. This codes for CASSAIGPNYGYTF.

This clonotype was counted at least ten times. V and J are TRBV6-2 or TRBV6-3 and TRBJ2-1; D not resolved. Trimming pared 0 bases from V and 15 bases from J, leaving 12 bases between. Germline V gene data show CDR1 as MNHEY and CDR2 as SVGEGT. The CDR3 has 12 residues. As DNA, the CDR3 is TGTGCCAGCAGTTACTCTCGGATTTCGCGGTTCTTC. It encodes CASSYSRISRFF.